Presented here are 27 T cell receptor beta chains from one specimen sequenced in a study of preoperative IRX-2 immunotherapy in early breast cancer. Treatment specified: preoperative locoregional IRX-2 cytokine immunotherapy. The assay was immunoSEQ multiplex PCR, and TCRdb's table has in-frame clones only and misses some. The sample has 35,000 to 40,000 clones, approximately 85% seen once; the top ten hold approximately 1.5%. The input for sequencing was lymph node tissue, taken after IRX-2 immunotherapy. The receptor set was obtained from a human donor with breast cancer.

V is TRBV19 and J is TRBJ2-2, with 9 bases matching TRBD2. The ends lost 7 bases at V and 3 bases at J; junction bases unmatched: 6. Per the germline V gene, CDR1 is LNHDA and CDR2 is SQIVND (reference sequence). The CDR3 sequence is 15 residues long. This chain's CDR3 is CASTSSGDYTGELFF. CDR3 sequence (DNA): TGTGCCAGTACCTCTAGCGGGGACTACACCGGGGAGCTGTTTTTT.

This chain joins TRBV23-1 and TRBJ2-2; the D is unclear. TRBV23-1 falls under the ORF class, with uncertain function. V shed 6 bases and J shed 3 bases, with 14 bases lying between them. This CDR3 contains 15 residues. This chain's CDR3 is CASSQDLGYTGELFF. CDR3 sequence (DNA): TGCGCCAGCAGCCAAGACCTGGGGTACACCGGGGAGCTGTTTTTT.

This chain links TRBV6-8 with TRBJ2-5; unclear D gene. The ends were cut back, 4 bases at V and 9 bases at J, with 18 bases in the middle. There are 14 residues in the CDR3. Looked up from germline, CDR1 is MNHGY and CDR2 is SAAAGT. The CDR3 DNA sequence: TGTGCCAGCAGTTTCGGACGGCTTGGCTACGCCCAGTACTTC. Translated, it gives CASSFGRLGYAQYF.

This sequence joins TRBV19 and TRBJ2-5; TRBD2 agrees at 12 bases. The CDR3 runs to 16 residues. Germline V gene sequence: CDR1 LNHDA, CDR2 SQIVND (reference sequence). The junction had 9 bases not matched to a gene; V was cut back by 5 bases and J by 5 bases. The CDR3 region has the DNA TGTGCCAGTAGTCCTGGACTAGCGGGGATCGGGGAGACCCAGTACTTC. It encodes CASSPGLAGIGETQYF.

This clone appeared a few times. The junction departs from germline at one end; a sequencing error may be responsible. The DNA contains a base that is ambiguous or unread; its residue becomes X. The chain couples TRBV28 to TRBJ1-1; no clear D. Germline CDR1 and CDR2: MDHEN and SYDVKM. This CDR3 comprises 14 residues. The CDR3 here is CASSSAVENTEXFF. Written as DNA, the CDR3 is TGTGCCAGCAGTTCCGCCGTAGAGAACACTGAARCTTTCTTT.

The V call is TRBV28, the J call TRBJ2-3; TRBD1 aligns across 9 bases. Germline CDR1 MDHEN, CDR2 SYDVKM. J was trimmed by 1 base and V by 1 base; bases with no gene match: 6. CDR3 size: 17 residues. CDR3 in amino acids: CASSLSGQGDGTDTQYF. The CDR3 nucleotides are TGTGCCAGCAGTTTATCGGGACAGGGCGATGGCACAGATACGCAGTATTTT.

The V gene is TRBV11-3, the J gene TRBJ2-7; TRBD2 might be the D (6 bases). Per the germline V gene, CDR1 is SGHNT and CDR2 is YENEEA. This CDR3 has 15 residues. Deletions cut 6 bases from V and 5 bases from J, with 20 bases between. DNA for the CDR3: TGTGCCAGCAGGAGCGGGTCAGGTGGGGTTGACGAGCAGTACTTC. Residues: CASRSGSGGVDEQYF.

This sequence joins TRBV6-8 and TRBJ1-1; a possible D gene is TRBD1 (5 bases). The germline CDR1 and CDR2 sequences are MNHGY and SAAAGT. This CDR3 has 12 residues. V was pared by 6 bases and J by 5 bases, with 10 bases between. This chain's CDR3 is CASSTKGTEAFF. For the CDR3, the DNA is TGTGCCAGCAGCACCAAGGGGACTGAAGCTTTCTTT.

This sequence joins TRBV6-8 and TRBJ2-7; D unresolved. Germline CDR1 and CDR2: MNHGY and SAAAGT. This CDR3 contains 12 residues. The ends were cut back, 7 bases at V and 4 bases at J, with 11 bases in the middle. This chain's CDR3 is CASISDGYEQYF. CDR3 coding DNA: TGTGCCAGCATTTCCGACGGATACGAGCAGTACTTC.

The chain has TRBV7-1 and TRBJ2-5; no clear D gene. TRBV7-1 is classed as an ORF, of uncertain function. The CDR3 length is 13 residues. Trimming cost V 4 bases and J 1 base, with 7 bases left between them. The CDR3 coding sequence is TGTGCCAGCAGCTTAACTTTCCAAGAGACCCAGTACTTC. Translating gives CASSLTFQETQYF.

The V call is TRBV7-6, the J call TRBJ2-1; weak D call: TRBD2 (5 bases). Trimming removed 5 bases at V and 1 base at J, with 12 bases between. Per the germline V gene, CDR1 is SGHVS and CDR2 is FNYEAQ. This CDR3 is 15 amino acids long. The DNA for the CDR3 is TGTGCCAGCAGCCCCCGGACGGGGTCCTACAATGAGCAGTTCTTC. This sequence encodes CASSPRTGSYNEQFF.

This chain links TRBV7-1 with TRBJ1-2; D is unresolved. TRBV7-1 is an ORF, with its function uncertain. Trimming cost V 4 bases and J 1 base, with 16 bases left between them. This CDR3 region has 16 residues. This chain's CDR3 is CASSLFRLSGNYGYTF. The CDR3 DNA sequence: TGTGCCAGCAGCTTGTTTCGTCTGAGTGGTAACTATGGCTACACCTTC.

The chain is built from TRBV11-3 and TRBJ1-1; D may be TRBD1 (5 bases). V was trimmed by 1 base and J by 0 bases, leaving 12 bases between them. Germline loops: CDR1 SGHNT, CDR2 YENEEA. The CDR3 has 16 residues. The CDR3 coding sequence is TGTGCCAGCAGCTTAGGTGTTGACAGCGTGAACACTGAAGCTTTCTTT. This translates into CASSLGVDSVNTEAFF. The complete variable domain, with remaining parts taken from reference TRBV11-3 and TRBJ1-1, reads EAGVVQSPRYKIIEKKQPVAFWCNPISGHNTLYWYLQNLGQGPELLIRYENEEAVDDSQLPKDRFSAERLKGVDSTLKIQPAELGDSAVYLCASSLGVDSVNTEAFFGQGTRLTVV.

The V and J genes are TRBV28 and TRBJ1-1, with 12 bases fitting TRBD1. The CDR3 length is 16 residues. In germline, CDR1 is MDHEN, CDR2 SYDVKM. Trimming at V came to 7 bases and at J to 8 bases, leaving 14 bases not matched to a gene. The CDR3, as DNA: TGTGCCAGCACCTCATCCGGGACAGGGGGCTTTAGGGAAGCTTTCTTT. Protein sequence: CASTSSGTGGFREAFF.

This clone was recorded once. The DNA of the CDR3 is TGTGCCTCTTCTGGGAACACTGAAGCTTTCTTT. It encodes CASSGNTEAFF. The chain couples TRBV6-7 to TRBJ1-1; D is undetermined. TRBV6-7 is noted as an ORF with a role that remains uncertain. V lost 11 bases and J lost 1, with 8 bases in between. The CDR3 runs to 11 residues.

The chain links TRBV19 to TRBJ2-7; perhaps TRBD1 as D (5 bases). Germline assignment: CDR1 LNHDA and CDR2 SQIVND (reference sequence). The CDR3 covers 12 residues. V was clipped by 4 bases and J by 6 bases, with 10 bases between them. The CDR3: CASSTQGGEQYF. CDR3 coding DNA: TGTGCCAGTAGTACCCAGGGTGGCGAGCAGTACTTC.

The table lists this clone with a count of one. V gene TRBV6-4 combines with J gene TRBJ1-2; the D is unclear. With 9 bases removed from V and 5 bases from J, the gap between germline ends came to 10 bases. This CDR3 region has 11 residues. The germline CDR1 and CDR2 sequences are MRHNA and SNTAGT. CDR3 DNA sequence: TGTGCCAGTCTCGCGGCTTATGGCTACACCTTC. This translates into CASLAAYGYTF.

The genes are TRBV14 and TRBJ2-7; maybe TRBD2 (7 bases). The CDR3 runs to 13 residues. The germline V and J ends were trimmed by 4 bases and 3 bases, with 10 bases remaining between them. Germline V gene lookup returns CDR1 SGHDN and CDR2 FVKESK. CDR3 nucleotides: TGTGCCAGCAGCCGCGGGGGCTACTACGAGCAGTACTTC. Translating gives CASSRGGYYEQYF.

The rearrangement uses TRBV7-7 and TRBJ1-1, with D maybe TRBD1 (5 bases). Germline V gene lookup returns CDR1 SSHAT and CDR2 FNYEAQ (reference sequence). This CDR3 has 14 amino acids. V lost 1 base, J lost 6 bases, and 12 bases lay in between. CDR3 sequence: CASSLDPGFPEAFF. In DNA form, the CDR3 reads TGTGCCAGCAGCTTAGATCCAGGGTTCCCTGAAGCTTTCTTT.

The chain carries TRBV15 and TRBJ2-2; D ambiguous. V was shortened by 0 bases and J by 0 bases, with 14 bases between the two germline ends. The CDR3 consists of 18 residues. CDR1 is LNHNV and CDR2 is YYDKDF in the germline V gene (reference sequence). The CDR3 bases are TGTGCCACCAGCAGAGATCTGGCGGAGACAACGAACACCGGGGAGCTGTTTTTT. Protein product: CATSRDLAETTNTGELFF. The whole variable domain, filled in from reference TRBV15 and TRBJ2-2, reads DAMVIQNPRYQVTQFGKPVTLSCSQTLNHNVMYWYQQKSSQAPKLLFHYYDKDFNNEADTPDNFQSRRPNTSFCFLDIRSPGLGDTAMYLCATSRDLAETTNTGELFFGEGSRLTVL.

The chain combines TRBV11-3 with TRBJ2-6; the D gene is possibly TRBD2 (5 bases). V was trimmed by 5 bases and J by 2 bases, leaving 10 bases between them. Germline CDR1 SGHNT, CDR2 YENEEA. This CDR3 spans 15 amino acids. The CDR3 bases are TGTGCCAGCAGCCAGAGGGCAACTGGGGCCAACGTCCTGACTTTC. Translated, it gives CASSQRATGANVLTF. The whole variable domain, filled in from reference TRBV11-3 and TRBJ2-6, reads EAGVVQSPRYKIIEKKQPVAFWCNPISGHNTLYWYLQNLGQGPELLIRYENEEAVDDSQLPKDRFSAERLKGVDSTLKIQPAELGDSAVYLCASSQRATGANVLTFGAGSRLTVL.

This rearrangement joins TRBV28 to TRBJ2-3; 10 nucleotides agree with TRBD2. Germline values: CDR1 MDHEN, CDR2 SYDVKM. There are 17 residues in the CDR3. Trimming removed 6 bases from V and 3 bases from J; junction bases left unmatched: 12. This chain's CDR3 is CASSDGKRGGRTDTQYF. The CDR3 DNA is TGTGCCAGCAGCGACGGGAAGCGGGGGGGCCGGACAGATACGCAGTATTTT.

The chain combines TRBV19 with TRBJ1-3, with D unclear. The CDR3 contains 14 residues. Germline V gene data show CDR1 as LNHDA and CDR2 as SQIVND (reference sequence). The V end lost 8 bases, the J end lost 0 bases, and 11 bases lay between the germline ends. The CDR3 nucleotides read TGTGCCAGTTCGGTCGGGAGCTCTGGAAACACCATATATTTT. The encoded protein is CASSVGSSGNTIYF.

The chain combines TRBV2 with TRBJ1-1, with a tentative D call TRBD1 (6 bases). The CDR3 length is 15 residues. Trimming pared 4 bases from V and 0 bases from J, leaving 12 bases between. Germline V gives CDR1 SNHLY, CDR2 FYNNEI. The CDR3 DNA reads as TGTGCCAGCAGTGGCCACGGGACACTGAACACTGAAGCTTTCTTT. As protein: CASSGHGTLNTEAFF.

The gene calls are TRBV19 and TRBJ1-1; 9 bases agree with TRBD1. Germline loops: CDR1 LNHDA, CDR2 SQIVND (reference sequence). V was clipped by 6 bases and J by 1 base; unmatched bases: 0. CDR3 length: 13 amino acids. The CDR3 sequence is CASRDRGNTEAFF. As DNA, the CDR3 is TGTGCCAGTAGGGACAGGGGGAACACTGAAGCTTTCTTT.

CDR3 residues: CASSYSGRAQHF. CDR3 nucleotide sequence: TGTGCCAGCAGTTACTCCGGCCGAGCGCAGCATTTT. The V and J genes are TRBV6-8 and TRBJ1-5; D uncertain. With 0 bases removed from V and 13 bases from J, the gap between germline ends came to 10 bases. This CDR3 has 12 residues. Germline CDR1 MNHGY, CDR2 SAAAGT.

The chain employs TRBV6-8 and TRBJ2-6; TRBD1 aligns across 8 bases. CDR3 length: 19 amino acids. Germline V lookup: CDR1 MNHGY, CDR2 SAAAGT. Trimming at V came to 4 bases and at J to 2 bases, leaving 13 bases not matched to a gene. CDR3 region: CASSSLFGQGGTGANVLTF. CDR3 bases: TGTGCCAGCAGTTCCCTATTTGGACAGGGAGGTACTGGGGCCAACGTCCTGACTTTC.